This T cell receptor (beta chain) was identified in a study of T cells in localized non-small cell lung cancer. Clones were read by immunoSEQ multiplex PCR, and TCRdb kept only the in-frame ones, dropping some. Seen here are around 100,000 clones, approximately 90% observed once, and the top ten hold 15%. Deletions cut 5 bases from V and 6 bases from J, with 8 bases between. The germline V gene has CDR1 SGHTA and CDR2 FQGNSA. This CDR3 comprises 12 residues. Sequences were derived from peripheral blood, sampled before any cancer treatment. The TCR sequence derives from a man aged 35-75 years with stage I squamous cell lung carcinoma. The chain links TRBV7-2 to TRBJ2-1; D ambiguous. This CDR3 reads CASSRVPNEQFF. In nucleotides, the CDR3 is TGTGCCAGCAGCCGGGTCCCCAATGAGCAGTTCTTC.